This T cell receptor (beta chain) was retrieved from a study of T-cell memory formation after mild COVID-19. For the study at large: The two donors had largely donor-specific TCR clusters. Study-wide results and caveats: Clones contracting across day 15 to 85 had a balanced CD4/CD8 profile; later expanding clones leaned CD4+.

Each CDR3 protein gets one entry after TCRdb re-called the 5' RACE reads with MiXCR. The sample carries tens of thousands of distinct CDR3 sequences, 10% to 15% recorded once. This clonotype has at least ten counts. Its antigen is as yet unknown. In germline, CDR1 is SQVTM, CDR2 ANQGSEA. There are 14 residues in the CDR3. Trimming took 0 bases from V and 9 from J, leaving 14 bases between them. Sequenced input: PBMCs or a T cell subset sorted from them (not recorded which). The receptor's source is an adult woman who had mild COVID-19 (a few samples of this study predate the infection). Cell type and time point are not known. The rearrangement joins TRBV29-1 to TRBJ1-4; D is unresolved. For the CDR3, the DNA is TGCAGCGTTGAAGATTCGGCGAACCCTAAAAAACTGTTTTTT. Translation gives CSVEDSANPKKLFF.